Listed below are T cell receptor beta chains from one sample, sequenced in a study of T cells expressing NK-cell markers. TCRdb re-called the 5' RACE reads and shows each CDR3 protein once, DNA omitted. This table holds about 370,000 distinct CDR3 sequences. Material: blood T cells: a sorted CD56 or NKG2C T cell subset, CD4+ or CD8+ T cells, or bulk PBMC T cells (not recorded which). These receptors all stem from a woman in her forties or fifties in good health. The CDR3 runs from the conserved cysteine through the conserved F or W. The order of the fields is J gene, V gene, CDR3 protein.

j_call: TRBJ2-7
v_call: TRBV4-1
cdr3_aa: CASSPSPRGLGTYEQYF

j_call: TRBJ2-3
v_call: TRBV7-9
cdr3_aa: CASSFPRGQGSPDTQYF

j_call: TRBJ2-3
v_call: TRBV24-1
cdr3_aa: CATSKTSGTDTQYF

j_call: TRBJ1-1
v_call: TRBV11-3
cdr3_aa: CASSSHGNTEAFF

j_call: TRBJ2-1
v_call: TRBV10-3
cdr3_aa: CATGVAGSDNEQFF

j_call: TRBJ1-1
v_call: TRBV29-1
cdr3_aa: CSATGTGNTEAFF

j_call: TRBJ2-5
v_call: TRBV5-1
cdr3_aa: CASSPSPPGQGPLGTQYF

j_call: TRBJ2-3
v_call: TRBV25-1
cdr3_aa: CASRDTGLAGAITDTQYF

j_call: TRBJ1-1
v_call: TRBV5-1
cdr3_aa: CASTTDRGNTEAFF

j_call: TRBJ2-3
v_call: TRBV6-5
cdr3_aa: CASRQRPDTQYF

j_call: TRBJ2-1
v_call: TRBV2
cdr3_aa: CASIRALLGGGPNNEQFF

j_call: TRBJ2-2
v_call: TRBV19
cdr3_aa: CASSQGTNTGELFF

j_call: TRBJ2-1
v_call: TRBV28
cdr3_aa: CASIVAGGGNEQFF

j_call: TRBJ2-7
v_call: TRBV5-6
cdr3_aa: CASSLSEMWGEQYF

j_call: TRBJ2-1
v_call: TRBV7-8
cdr3_aa: CASGTGGVGNEQFF

j_call: TRBJ2-7
v_call: TRBV20-1
cdr3_aa: CSASMTREQYF

j_call: TRBJ1-1
v_call: TRBV7-9
cdr3_aa: CASSLTTLEAFF

j_call: TRBJ2-4
v_call: TRBV12-3/TRBV12-4
cdr3_aa: CASSFGRLAGAKNIQYF

j_call: TRBJ1-2
v_call: TRBV12-3/TRBV12-4
cdr3_aa: CASSLIGGYTF

j_call: TRBJ2-4
v_call: TRBV20-1
cdr3_aa: CSASGAAGKNIQYF

j_call: TRBJ2-4
v_call: TRBV5-1
cdr3_aa: CASSSSGGENIQYF

j_call: TRBJ2-3
v_call: TRBV12-3/TRBV12-4
cdr3_aa: CASSPLQGSTQYF

j_call: TRBJ2-7
v_call: TRBV27
cdr3_aa: CASSSPGEYEQYF

j_call: TRBJ2-7
v_call: TRBV5-1
cdr3_aa: CASSFAQGRNEQYF

j_call: TRBJ2-5
v_call: TRBV13
cdr3_aa: CASSTQGLAGGETQYF

j_call: TRBJ2-3
v_call: TRBV24-1
cdr3_aa: CATSDQGRGDTQYF

j_call: TRBJ2-1
v_call: TRBV24-1
cdr3_aa: CATSDLYGKGNEQFF

j_call: TRBJ1-1
v_call: TRBV5-1
cdr3_aa: CASSREGVTEAFF

j_call: TRBJ2-7
v_call: TRBV3-1
cdr3_aa: CASSQDPGKAIQYF

j_call: TRBJ2-1
v_call: TRBV5-1
cdr3_aa: CASSPDRANEQFF

j_call: TRBJ1-1
v_call: TRBV30
cdr3_aa: CAWSAPGTGSVAFF

j_call: TRBJ2-1
v_call: TRBV15
cdr3_aa: CATSREGARRGEQFF

j_call: TRBJ2-3
v_call: TRBV18
cdr3_aa: CASSPKRESDTQYF

j_call: TRBJ2-2
v_call: TRBV5-1
cdr3_aa: CATAGAGNTGELFF

j_call: TRBJ2-3
v_call: TRBV7-9
cdr3_aa: CASSTVVDSAKDTQYF

j_call: TRBJ1-2
v_call: TRBV29-1
cdr3_aa: CSVEDPQGIGYTF

j_call: TRBJ2-1
v_call: TRBV7-6
cdr3_aa: CASSGTSSNNEQFF

j_call: TRBJ2-3
v_call: TRBV20-1
cdr3_aa: CSALSVPGLAGGSTDTQYF

j_call: TRBJ2-7
v_call: TRBV20-1
cdr3_aa: CSARGEGTRAYEQYF

j_call: TRBJ2-7
v_call: TRBV7-9
cdr3_aa: CASSLPGFGEQYF

j_call: TRBJ2-1
v_call: TRBV6-6
cdr3_aa: CASRGGRNEQFF

j_call: TRBJ2-1
v_call: TRBV5-8
cdr3_aa: CASSSGLAGDYEQFF

j_call: TRBJ1-1
v_call: TRBV7-8
cdr3_aa: CASRTRDRGRTEAFF

j_call: TRBJ1-2
v_call: TRBV20-1
cdr3_aa: CSAHRVGSMKYGYTF

j_call: TRBJ2-6
v_call: TRBV3-1
cdr3_aa: CASSQEGTGANVLTF

j_call: TRBJ2-7
v_call: TRBV5-1
cdr3_aa: CASSFETASSYEQYF

j_call: TRBJ1-6
v_call: TRBV5-1
cdr3_aa: CASSRIGDQPLHF

j_call: TRBJ2-1
v_call: TRBV20-1
cdr3_aa: CSARDPNWWEGLEQFF

j_call: TRBJ1-2
v_call: TRBV29-1
cdr3_aa: CSVGPPGQGVPGYTF

j_call: TRBJ2-3
v_call: TRBV12-3/TRBV12-4
cdr3_aa: CASSRQERSDTQYF

j_call: TRBJ2-1
v_call: TRBV9
cdr3_aa: CASSGRGQGGRNEQFF

j_call: TRBJ2-1
v_call: TRBV27
cdr3_aa: CASSLSIKGARGEQFF